The rows below give T cell receptor beta chains drawn from one sample of a study of shared clonotypes between healthy human individuals. Here immunoSEQ multiplex PCR was the method, and the copy in TCRdb shows in-frame clones only, minus some. The table lists about 1,900,000 clones, about 95% of them singletons. Input material: naive CD8+ T cells sorted from blood. These receptors all stem from a man younger than 30 in good health. Each CDR3 is given with its conserved first and last residue. Each record gives: D gene, J gene, V gene, clone size, CDR3 protein, CDR3 DNA. The D gene is left open where the match is weak. Expanded clones get a size class; other rows say once, few or many, or leave the size out.

. TRBJ1-1 TRBV10-3 . CAISGTDLIGDTEAFF TGTGCCATCTCAGGGACCGATCTAATCGGGGACACTGAAGCTTTCTTT
. TRBJ2-7 TRBV6-5 . CASSFGPVYEQYF TGTGCCAGCAGCTTTGGTCCCGTGTACGAGCAGTACTTC
TRBD1 TRBJ1-1 TRBV9 . CASSSGTGYTEAFF TGTGCCAGCAGCTCGGGGACAGGGTACACTGAAGCTTTCTTT
. TRBJ1-1 TRBV6-5 . CASRWGEGTEAFF TGTGCCAGCAGGTGGGGGGAAGGCACTGAAGCTTTCTTT
. TRBJ2-7 TRBV27 . CASSPTENYEQYF TGTGCCAGCAGTCCCACAGAGAACTACGAGCAGTACTTC
. TRBJ1-1 TRBV4-1 . CASSHAQGNTEAFF TGCGCCAGCAGCCACGCGCAGGGGAACACTGAAGCTTTCTTT
. TRBJ1-2 TRBV5-4 . CASSLGSGFTLF TGTGCCAGCAGCTTGGGTTCGGGGTTTACCCTTTTC
TRBD2 TRBJ2-7 TRBV5-6 . CASSARTGAITSGGYEQYF TGTGCCAGCAGCGCTAGGACAGGCGCCATCACTAGCGGGGGGTACGAGCAGTACTTC
TRBD1 TRBJ1-4 TRBV7-9 . CASSGPGQESEKLFF TGTGCCAGCAGCGGCCCGGGACAGGAGAGTGAAAAACTGTTTTTT
TRBD1 TRBJ1-1 TRBV29-1 . CSVGGTGGLNTEAFF TGCAGCGTTGGGGGGACAGGGGGTTTGAACACTGAAGCTTTCTTT
. TRBJ2-6 TRBV27 . CASSFNYGTGANVLTF TGTGCCAGCAGTTTTAATTACGGGACTGGGGCCAACGTCCTGACTTTC
. TRBJ1-2 TRBV27 . CASSSGPPLAYGYTF TGTGCCAGCAGTTCGGGCCCTCCCTTGGCCTATGGCTACACCTTC
. TRBJ2-1 TRBV7-8 . CASSLSGSGNEQFF TGTGCCAGCAGCCTCAGCGGATCCGGCAATGAGCAGTTCTTC
TRBD2 TRBJ2-7 TRBV4-1 . CASSPQLAGGLYEQYF TGCGCCAGCAGCCCCCAACTAGCGGGGGGGCTGTACGAGCAGTACTTC
. TRBJ1-4 TRBV7-9 . CASSLGQRDNEMMFF TGTGCCAGCAGCTTAGGACAGAGGGATAATGAGATGATGTTTTTT
TRBD1 TRBJ2-5 TRBV5-6 once CASSLSSGDSLQETQYF TGTGCCAGCAGCCTCTCGTCAGGGGACAGCCTTCAAGAGACCCAGTACTTC
. TRBJ1-2 TRBV30 once CAWSVGGYGYTF TGTGCCTGGAGTGTAGGGGGCTATGGCTACACCTTC
. TRBJ2-3 TRBV9 . CASSVDGSLDTQYF TGTGCCAGCAGCGTAGACGGAAGTCTCGATACGCAGTATTTT
. TRBJ2-3 TRBV27 . CASSFADTQYF TGTGCCAGCAGTTTCGCAGATACGCAGTATTTT
. TRBJ1-4 TRBV6-5 . CASSYLPRGAGEKLFF TGTGCCAGCAGTTACCTACCACGGGGCGCAGGTGAAAAACTGTTTTTT
TRBD1 TRBJ2-1 TRBV9 . CASSVETGGAYNEQFF TGTGCCAGCAGCGTAGAGACAGGGGGCGCCTACAATGAGCAGTTCTTC
. TRBJ2-1 TRBV7-9 . CASSLDPSDEQFF TGTGCCAGCAGCTTAGATCCTAGCGATGAGCAGTTCTTC
TRBD1 TRBJ2-7 TRBV5-4 . CASSQDRANEQYF TGTGCCAGCAGTCAGGACAGGGCTAACGAGCAGTACTTC
. TRBJ2-7 TRBV28 . CASSFSGRVPYEQYF TGTGCCAGCAGTTTCTCCGGGAGAGTCCCCTACGAGCAGTACTTC
. TRBJ2-2 TRBV10-2 . CASSDMGNGELFF TGCGCCAGCAGTGATATGGGAAATGGGGAGCTGTTTTTT
TRBD1 TRBJ2-7 TRBV30 . CAWDFGQGAYEQYF TGTGCCTGGGACTTCGGACAGGGGGCGTACGAGCAGTACTTC
. TRBJ1-3 TRBV19 . CASSMVGISGNTIYF TGTGCCAGTAGTATGGTGGGGATCTCTGGAAACACCATATATTTT
. TRBJ2-7 TRBV7-2 . CASSLGVAYEQYF TGTGCCAGCAGCTTGGGGGTCGCCTACGAGCAGTACTTC
. TRBJ1-2 TRBV6-1 . CASSGLGVDYGYTF TGTGCCAGCAGTGGGTTGGGAGTAGACTATGGCTACACCTTC
. TRBJ2-4 TRBV2 . CASSRTDENIQYF TGTGCCAGCAGTCGGACAGACGAAAACATTCAGTACTTC
. TRBJ2-3 TRBV28 . CASSLGTAGATDTQYF TGTGCCAGCAGTTTAGGGACCGCGGGGGCCACAGATACGCAGTATTTT
TRBD1 TRBJ1-1 TRBV6-5 . CASSPRQGTNTEAFF TGTGCCAGCAGCCCGCGACAGGGGACGAACACTGAAGCTTTCTTT
. TRBJ1-2 TRBV4-1 . CASSPLGTDGYTF TGCGCCAGCAGCCCCCTAGGGACGGATGGCTACACCTTC
TRBD2 TRBJ2-7 TRBV5-1 . CASSLRGGAYEQYF TGCGCCAGCAGCTTGAGGGGAGGGGCGTACGAGCAGTACTTC
TRBD1 TRBJ1-1 TRBV4-2 . CASSQDARVAGGTEAFF TGTGCCAGCAGCCAAGATGCCCGAGTCGCAGGGGGTACTGAAGCTTTCTTT
TRBD2 TRBJ2-7 TRBV9 . CASSPGTSGGREQYF TGTGCCAGCAGCCCCGGGACTAGCGGGGGGCGCGAGCAGTACTTC
TRBD2 TRBJ2-1 TRBV14 . CASSQTSGRALEQFF TGTGCCAGCAGCCAGACTAGCGGGAGGGCCCTTGAGCAGTTCTTC
. TRBJ2-2 TRBV7-2 . CASSLGAPGELFF TGTGCCAGCAGCTTAGGGGCTCCCGGGGAGCTGTTTTTT
. TRBJ1-1 TRBV27 once CASSEGTYSLGMNTEAFF TGTGCCAGCAGTGAAGGGACTTACTCGCTGGGGATGAACACTGAAGCTTTCTTT
TRBD1 TRBJ1-6 TRBV10-3 . CAISETGAGTGNNSPLHF TGTGCCATCAGTGAGACCGGTGCCGGGACAGGGAATAATTCACCCCTCCACTTT
TRBD2 TRBJ2-7 TRBV4-3 once CASSQGLAHYEQYF TGCGCCAGCAGCCAAGGACTAGCGCACTACGAGCAGTACTTC
TRBD1 TRBJ2-1 TRBV7-9 . CASSLAGDRAAEQFF TGTGCCAGCAGCTTAGCAGGGGACAGGGCGGCTGAGCAGTTCTTC
. TRBJ1-4 TRBV2 once CASAPGGFEEKLFF TGTGCCAGCGCCCCGGGGGGGTTTGAGGAAAAACTGTTTTTT
TRBD2 TRBJ2-2 TRBV5-4 . CASSLVPSGSNTGELFF TGTGCCAGCAGCTTGGTCCCTAGCGGGTCGAACACCGGGGAGCTGTTTTTT
TRBD1 TRBJ2-2 TRBV25-1 . CASSGRTGATNTGELFF TGTGCCAGCAGTGGGAGGACAGGGGCGACGAACACCGGGGAGCTGTTTTTT
. TRBJ2-7 TRBV7-8 . CASSPKTGVYEQYF TGTGCCAGCAGCCCAAAGACCGGGGTATACGAGCAGTACTTC
. TRBJ2-7 TRBV7-6 . CASSLGAEYEQYF TGTGCCAGCAGCCTAGGCGCGGAGTACGAGCAGTACTTC
. TRBJ2-7 TRBV23-1 . CASSQHSRRERGYEQYF TGCGCCAGCAGTCAACATTCCCGAAGAGAGAGAGGCTACGAGCAGTACTTC
. TRBJ2-7 TRBV5-1 . CASSLGTTGEQYF TGCGCCAGCAGCTTGGGGACGACAGGCGAGCAGTACTTC
. TRBJ2-7 TRBV14 . CASSQWSSYEQYF TGTGCCAGCAGCCAATGGAGCTCCTACGAGCAGTACTTC
. TRBJ2-7 TRBV5-4 once CASSLGEGQVGYEQYF TGTGCCAGCAGCTTGGGGGAGGGACAGGTGGGCTACGAGCAGTACTTC
TRBD2 TRBJ2-1 TRBV27 . CASSPWASGSLEQFF TGTGCCAGCAGTCCATGGGCTAGCGGGAGTTTAGAGCAGTTCTTC
TRBD2 TRBJ2-3 TRBV9 . CASSVWTSGDGDTQYF TGTGCCAGCAGCGTTTGGACTAGCGGGGATGGAGATACGCAGTATTTT
TRBD1 TRBJ2-7 TRBV6-1 . CASSEGQGAYEQYF TGTGCCAGCAGTGAGGGACAGGGAGCCTACGAGCAGTACTTC
TRBD1 TRBJ2-2 TRBV10-2 . CASLNGQGSLGELFF TGCGCCAGCCTCAATGGACAGGGTTCTTTGGGGGAGCTGTTTTTT
TRBD2 TRBJ2-1 TRBV10-2 . CASSVPRLAGVRSYNEQFF TGCGCCAGCAGTGTCCCCCGACTAGCGGGAGTACGGTCCTACAATGAGCAGTTCTTC
. TRBJ1-6 TRBV5-5 once CASSLGGVPYSPLHF TGTGCCAGCAGCTTGGGAGGGGTCCCTTATTCACCCCTCCACTTT
. TRBJ2-1 TRBV19 . CASSIGASEQFF TGTGCCAGTAGTATCGGCGCGTCCGAGCAGTTCTTC
TRBD1 TRBJ2-1 TRBV6-5 . CASSRTGTGNEQFF TGTGCCAGCAGTCGCACCGGGACAGGAAATGAGCAGTTCTTC